This TCR beta chain was captured in a study of blood T cells in healthy people across ages (dated by TCRdb to 2014 to 2015). Study-wide context: In model experiments, template switching captured about one uniquely barcoded TCR beta cDNA molecule for every two T cells. Donors of different ages were randomly distributed across sequencing lanes to avoid experimental bias. The study analyzed two additional independent replicas of 1 million unique cDNA reads from the same blood draw for two donors, one aged 18 to 30 and one aged 80 or older. Four age groups were formed from the donors: young (average roughly 16 years), middle-aged (approximately 40), aged (roughly 56) and long-lived (approximately 80). The study measured age-related changes in TCR beta repertoire diversity using deep sequencing normalized with unique cDNA molecular identifiers. Broad study findings and their caveats: As age increased, observed TCR beta diversity per million T cells dropped in a roughly linear way, and a significant reduction was already evident by age roughly 36. Total diversity estimates from one million sequenced T cells were considered lower bounds and underestimates. Observed TCR beta diversity correlated strongly with the percentage of naive T cells measured by flow cytometry. The CMV infection status of donors was not known, potentially confounding age-related changes in expanded clonotypes. Conclusive comparison of naive and antigen-experienced compartments was prevented by the profiling of bulk unsorted PBMCs. Compared with the aged group, the long-lived group had more naive CD4+ T cells, fewer expanded clones and increased TCR diversity, suggesting age selection.

The approximately 39 donors, aged about 6 to 95 years, were systemically healthy Caucasian individuals from Russia. Each donor gave around 9.5 milliliters of peripheral blood, collected into EDTA-treated Vacutainer tubes. PBMCs were isolated by Ficoll-Paque density-gradient centrifugation, with at least 6 million obtained per sample. Total RNA, at least 6 micrograms per sample, was extracted from PBMCs with Trizol reagent. The percentages of naive CD45RAhigh/CD27high T cells were determined by flow cytometry on a PBMC aliquot from every donor. The library was made by 5' RACE. Sequencing relied on an Illumina HiSeq 2500. A second roughly 6 to 12 cycle PCR used a sample-barcoded 5' primer and a J-beta primer mix. A unique molecular identifier was introduced onto each TCR beta cDNA molecule by a template-switch 5' adaptor carrying 12 random nucleotides. Each sample yielded at least 2.5 million CDR3-containing paired-end reads. First-strand cDNA was synthesized from all RNA with the Mint cDNA synthesis kit, primed by a TRBC-specific oligonucleotide. All cDNA was treated with uracil-DNA glycosylase and then went through a first 18-cycle PCR with the universal primers M1SS and BC2_uni_R. The study's processing was this. Normalization of each sample was performed by random selection of 1 million high-quality reads, each carrying a distinct molecular identifier. Reads sharing molecular identifiers were discarded rather than binned into consensus sequences. MiTCR, with a Q25 quality threshold and the strictest error-elimination algorithm, was used for CDR3 identification, clonotype clustering and error correction. A nonparametric unseen species model with Euler transformation was used to estimate lower-bound total TCR beta diversity. TCRdb ran its own pipeline on the public reads, namely fastp trimming at Q25 and MiXCR clone calling, and kept in-frame beta chains. Every distinct CDR3 protein forms one entry, paired with its most common genes and DNA. Clone size and V and J calls follow TCRdb, not the original study. The sample table lists about 1.6 million distinct CDR3 sequences, 30% to 35% of them with a count of one. Of the sample, about 11% is held by the ten largest clones.

Note on this clonotype: Its cognate antigen has yet to be identified. Per-base qualities were not stored, and no clone one base away is much larger.

The germline V gene encodes CDR1 SGHDN and CDR2 FVKESK. Inclusive of the bounding cysteine and phenylalanine, the CDR3 is 14 residues long. Left in the record is the CDR3 DNA by itself, 42 bases read in frame from the first base. V is trimmed back by 10 bases and J by 6 bases, and the junction contains 8 bases that no gene match accounts for. Sequenced: blood. Recombination linked TRBV14 to TRBJ2-1, with 11 central nucleotides matching TRBD2. This sequence was found in a woman under 40 in good health. The DNA reads TGTGCCAACTTTGCTAGCGGGAGGTTCAATGAGCAGTTCTTC. This translates into CANFASGRFNEQFF.